The next 25 T cell receptor beta chains were all read from a single sample in a study of cytomegalovirus exposure and HLA in healthy donors. With 60 Vbeta and 13 Jbeta primers, the PCR was carried out. The repertoire was sequenced with immunoSEQ multiplex PCR; TCRdb's copy has only in-frame clones and lacks some. The profile shows around 97,000 clones, around a tenth of them singletons. Input material: PBMCs. The receptor set was obtained from a man between 50 and 59 years old in good health and CMV-seropositive.

This clone was counted between two and nine times. This sequence joins TRBV9 and TRBJ2-3, with 7 bases identical to TRBD2. The ends lost 6 bases at V and 1 base at J; junction bases unmatched: 2. Germline CDR1 is SGDLS and CDR2 is YYNGEE. This CDR3 region has 13 residues. The CDR3 region is CASTRGGTDTQYF. The DNA of the CDR3 is TGTGCCAGCACACGGGGGGGCACAGATACGCAGTATTTT.

J is TRBJ2-7 and V is TRBV6-1; 7 bases match TRBD2. The CDR3 is made up of 13 amino acids. Germline CDR1 and CDR2: MNHNS and SASEGT. V lost 8 bases to trimming and J lost 5 bases; unmatched junction nucleotides: 9. This chain's CDR3 is CASLRGSDDEQYF. CDR3 coding DNA: TGTGCCAGCTTGCGCGGGAGTGACGACGAGCAGTACTTC.

The chain couples TRBV27 to TRBJ2-1, with 8 bases identical to TRBD2. Germline lookup yields CDR1 MNHEY and CDR2 SMNVEV (reference sequence). V lost 2 bases and J lost 7; bases outside the gene matches: 7. The CDR3 is 15 residues long. The CDR3 DNA reads as TGTGCCAGCAGTTTAACGGGAGGGCCGTTTAATGAGCAGTTCTTC. It specifies CASSLTGGPFNEQFF.

The chain combines TRBV4-2 with TRBJ2-3, with D possibly being TRBD2 (5 bases). Germline V gene sequence: CDR1 LGHNA, CDR2 YNFKEQ. The CDR3 sequence is 15 residues long. Trimming removed 2 bases at V and 3 bases at J, with 12 bases between. The CDR3: CASSQMVGGTDTQYF. As DNA, the CDR3 is TGTGCCAGCAGCCAAATGGTTGGAGGAACAGATACGCAGTATTTT.

The chain carries TRBV11-2 and TRBJ2-3; 7 bases are a match to TRBD2. The trim removed 2 bases at V and 2 bases at J, leaving 4 bases unmatched. Per the germline V gene, CDR1 is SGHAT and CDR2 is FQNNGV. The CDR3 covers 15 residues. The CDR3 spells CASSLWAGVTDTQYF. In DNA form, the CDR3 reads TGTGCCAGCAGCTTATGGGCGGGAGTCACAGATACGCAGTATTTT.

This clone showed up just a few times. This chain connects TRBV6-1 to TRBJ2-7; D possibly corresponds to TRBD1 (6 bases). Between the trimmed V and J ends, which lost 4 bases and 2 bases, there was a span of 15 bases. The CDR3 covers 15 residues. In germline, CDR1 is MNHNS, CDR2 SASEGT. The CDR3 nucleotides are TGTGCCAGCAGTGGCCAGACAGGCCTTCCCTACGAGCAGTACTTC. Translated: CASSGQTGLPYEQYF.

This clone was seen more than once but under ten times. This chain connects TRBV10-3 to TRBJ2-7; the D gene is possibly TRBD1 (6 bases). From germline, CDR1 is ENHRY and CDR2 SYGVKD. The CDR3 is made up of 14 amino acids. V was cut by 6 bases and J by 0 bases, with 12 bases left in between. The CDR3, as DNA: TGTGCCATCAGACTGGGGGCGGGCTCCTACGAGCAGTACTTC. It encodes CAIRLGAGSYEQYF.

The chain recombines TRBV5-1 with TRBJ2-5; a weak D match, TRBD1 (5 bases). This CDR3 contains 14 residues. Trimming took off 2 bases at V and 4 bases at J, with 12 bases between the two ends. The germline CDR1 and CDR2 sequences are SGHRS and YFSETQ. CDR3 amino acids: CASSFGRVGETQYF. The CDR3 nucleotides read TGCGCCAGCAGCTTTGGCAGGGTTGGAGAGACCCAGTACTTC.

The chain is built from TRBV15 and TRBJ2-3; 11 bases are a match to TRBD2. J was trimmed by 4 bases and V by 4 bases; bases with no gene match: 4. The CDR3 runs to 15 residues. Germline loops: CDR1 LNHNV, CDR2 YYDKDF (reference sequence). In DNA, the CDR3 is TGTGCCACCAGCATTAGCGGGAGGGCCTCAGATACGCAGTATTTT. Encoded protein: CATSISGRASDTQYF.

The V gene is TRBV7-9, the J gene TRBJ1-1, with D possibly matching TRBD1 (5 bases). CDR1 and CDR2 from the germline V gene are SEHNR and FQNEAQ (reference sequence). V was clipped by 6 bases and J by 5 bases, with 13 bases between them. The CDR3 is made up of 13 amino acids. The CDR3 DNA sequence: TGTGCCAGCAGTGACCGGGACTTGACTGAAGCTTTCTTT. This sequence encodes CASSDRDLTEAFF.

The chain employs TRBV6-6 and TRBJ1-1; 7 bases line up with TRBD1. The J segment lost 3 bases and the V segment lost 5 bases, leaving 9 bases of the junction unmatched. This CDR3 spans 15 amino acids. The V gene's germline CDR1 is MNHNY and CDR2 SVGAGI (reference sequence). The CDR3 here is CASSRQGLRDTEAFF. DNA for the CDR3: TGTGCCAGCAGTCGACAGGGACTCAGGGACACTGAAGCTTTCTTT.

The chain links TRBV6-6 to TRBJ2-1; 9 nucleotides match TRBD2. The ends lost 6 bases at V and 2 bases at J; junction bases unmatched: 5. Germline assignment: CDR1 MNHNY and CDR2 SVGAGI (reference sequence). CDR3 length: 15 residues. The CDR3 DNA reads TGTGCCAGCAGAGAATCTAGCGGGACCTACAATGAGCAGTTCTTC. It is translated as CASRESSGTYNEQFF.

In this sample, this clone turned up a few times. The chain joins TRBV5-4 to TRBJ1-4; 11 nucleotides agree with TRBD1. Germline CDR1 is SGHNT and CDR2 is YYREEE (reference sequence). V was pared by 4 bases and J by 6 bases, with 8 bases of the junction left unmatched. This CDR3 region has 16 residues. The CDR3 DNA reads as TGTGCCAGCAGCGCCGGACAGGGGGCGGGAGATGAAAAACTGTTTTTT. Its protein product is CASSAGQGAGDEKLFF.

The chain combines TRBV5-1 with TRBJ2-7; no clear D. Germline-derived CDR1 and CDR2 are SGHRS and YFSETQ. V was trimmed by 5 bases and J by 3 bases, leaving 18 bases between them. CDR3 length: 15 amino acids. The CDR3 loop is CASRPKYEVGYEQYF. CDR3 DNA: TGCGCCAGCAGGCCAAAGTACGAAGTCGGCTACGAGCAGTACTTC.

The sample holds a few counts of this clone. The chain has TRBV30 and TRBJ2-1; D may be TRBD1 (5 bases). Looked up from germline, CDR1 is GTSNPN and CDR2 is SVGIG (reference sequence). This CDR3 spans 12 amino acids. The V end was cut by 2 bases, the J end by 12 bases, with 14 bases between. The CDR3 region is CAWSTANQGQFF. As DNA, the CDR3 is TGTGCCTGGAGTACAGCCAATCAGGGGCAGTTCTTC.

The chain employs TRBV11-2 and TRBJ2-7; 7 bases align to TRBD1. V was pared by 1 base and J by 2 bases, with 8 bases of the junction left unmatched. The germline V gene has CDR1 SGHAT and CDR2 FQNNGV. There are 16 residues in the CDR3. CDR3 coding DNA: TGTGCCAGCAGCTTAGCCGGGACAGCCGCCACCTACGAGCAGTACTTC. It is translated as CASSLAGTAATYEQYF. The variable domain in full, with the rest retrieved from reference TRBV11-2 and TRBJ2-7, is EAGVAQSPRYKIIEKRQSVAFWCNPISGHATLYWYQQILGQGPKLLIQFQNNGVVDDSQLPKDRFSAERLKGVDSTLKIQPAKLEDSAVYLCASSLAGTAATYEQYFGPGTRLTVT.

There are a few counts of this clone. The rearrangement joins TRBV30 to TRBJ1-5, with D uncertain. From germline, CDR1 is GTSNPN and CDR2 SVGIG (reference sequence). The CDR3 sequence is 11 residues long. V was trimmed by 2 bases and J by 6 bases, leaving 5 bases between them. The CDR3 region has the DNA TGTGCCTGGAGTACGGGTCAGCCCCAGCATTTT. Translated, it gives CAWSTGQPQHF.

The rearrangement uses TRBV19 and TRBJ2-7; TRBD1 agrees at 7 bases. Germline-derived CDR1 and CDR2 are LNHDA and SQIVND (reference sequence). Trimming removed 3 bases from V and 11 bases from J; junction bases left unmatched: 7. This CDR3 spans 12 amino acids. The CDR3 DNA reads TGTGCCAGTAGTATGGGCGGCGACAGGGAGTACTTC. Its protein is CASSMGGDREYF.

This rearrangement joins TRBV28 to TRBJ1-3; 9 positions match TRBD1. This CDR3 region has 17 residues. Per germline, CDR1 MDHEN and CDR2 SYDVKM. V shed 2 bases, J shed 2 bases, and the junction held 7 bases outside the gene matches. As DNA, the CDR3 is TGTGCCAGCAGTTTAGGCCATAGGGACAGGGCTGGAAACACCATATATTTT. It encodes CASSLGHRDRAGNTIYF.

The chain is built from TRBV15 and TRBJ1-2, with D possibly being TRBD1 (5 bases). This CDR3 contains 14 residues. The V end lost 4 bases, the J end lost 7 bases, and 16 bases lay between the germline ends. Germline V gives CDR1 LNHNV, CDR2 YYDKDF (reference sequence). CDR3 sequence: CATSIRVQGSGYTF. The CDR3 DNA sequence: TGTGCCACCAGCATTCGGGTGCAGGGTTCTGGCTACACCTTC.

Only a few counts were recorded for this clone. This rearrangement joins TRBV5-1 to TRBJ2-1; D is perhaps TRBD2 (6 bases). This CDR3 has 15 amino acids. V lost 3 bases to trimming and J lost 3 bases, with 13 bases between them. Germline loops: CDR1 SGHRS, CDR2 YFSETQ. The CDR3 bases are TGCGCCAGCAGCTCCCTAGGACTAAGCTACAATGAGCAGTTCTTC. This sequence encodes CASSSLGLSYNEQFF.

The gene calls are TRBV5-1 and TRBJ1-2, with a weak D call TRBD1 (5 bases). CDR1 and CDR2 from the germline V gene are SGHRS and YFSETQ. CDR3 length equals 15 residues. Between the trimmed V and J ends, which lost 1 base and 5 bases, there was a span of 15 bases. This chain's CDR3 is CASSLTQGVAYGYTF. CDR3 bases: TGCGCCAGCAGCTTGACCCAGGGTGTAGCTTATGGCTACACCTTC.

The CDR3 coding sequence is TGTGCCAGCAGCTTGACTAGCGGGAGGGATGAGCAGTTCTTC. It encodes CASSLTSGRDEQFF. The chain combines TRBV7-9 with TRBJ2-1; 14 bases are a match to TRBD2. The CDR3 loop spans 14 amino acids. Germline loops: CDR1 SEHNR, CDR2 FQNEAQ (reference sequence). V shed 3 bases and J 8 bases; nucleotides not matched to a gene: 0.

This clone was detected once. This chain joins TRBV5-1 and TRBJ2-7; D perhaps matches TRBD2 (6 bases). V lost 5 bases to trimming and J lost 4 bases, with 19 bases between them. The CDR3 is made up of 15 amino acids. Per the germline V gene, CDR1 is SGHRS and CDR2 is YFSETQ. This chain's CDR3 is CASSAAEGLAYEQYF. Written as DNA, the CDR3 is TGCGCCAGCAGTGCCGCCGAGGGGCTAGCGTACGAGCAGTACTTC.

This clone came up a few times. V is TRBV2 and J is TRBJ2-5, with 8 bases fitting TRBD2. V lost 1 base to trimming and J lost 1 base; unmatched junction nucleotides: 8. This CDR3 contains 17 residues. CDR1 is SNHLY and CDR2 is FYNNEI in the germline V gene. Here the CDR3 reads CASSEVTGLGGQETQYF. The CDR3 DNA sequence: TGTGCCAGCAGTGAAGTGACGGGACTAGGGGGCCAAGAGACCCAGTACTTC.